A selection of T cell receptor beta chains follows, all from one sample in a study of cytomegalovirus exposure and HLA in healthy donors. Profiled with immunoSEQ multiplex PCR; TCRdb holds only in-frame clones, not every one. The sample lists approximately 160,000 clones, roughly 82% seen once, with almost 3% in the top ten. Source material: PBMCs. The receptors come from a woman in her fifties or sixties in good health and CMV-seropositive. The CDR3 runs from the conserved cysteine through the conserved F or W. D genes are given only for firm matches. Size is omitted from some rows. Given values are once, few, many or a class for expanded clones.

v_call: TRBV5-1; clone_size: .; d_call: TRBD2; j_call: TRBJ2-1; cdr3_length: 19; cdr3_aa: CASSLALSGPSGGANEQFF; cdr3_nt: TGCGCCAGCAGCTTAGCCTTGAGTGGGCCTAGCGGGGGGGCAAATGAGCAGTTCTTC
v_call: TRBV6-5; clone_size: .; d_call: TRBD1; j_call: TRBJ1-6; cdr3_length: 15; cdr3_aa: CASTRDSSYNSPLHF; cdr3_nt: TGTGCCAGCACCAGGGACAGCTCCTATAATTCACCCCTCCACTTT
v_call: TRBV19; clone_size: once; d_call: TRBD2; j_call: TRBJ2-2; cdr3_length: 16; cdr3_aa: CASSIVSGGAAGELFF; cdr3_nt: TGTGCCAGTAGTATAGTGAGCGGGGGGGCCGCCGGGGAGCTGTTTTTT
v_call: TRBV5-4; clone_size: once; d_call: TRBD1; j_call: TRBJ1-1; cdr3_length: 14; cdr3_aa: CASAVDRGNTEAFF; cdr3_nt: TGTGCCAGCGCCGTTGACAGGGGGAACACTGAAGCTTTCTTT
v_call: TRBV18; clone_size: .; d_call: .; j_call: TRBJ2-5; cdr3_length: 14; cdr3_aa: CASSPGTLQETQYF; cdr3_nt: TGTGCCAGCTCACCCGGGACACTCCAAGAGACCCAGTACTTC
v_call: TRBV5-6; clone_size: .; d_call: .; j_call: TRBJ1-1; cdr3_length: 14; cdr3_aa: CASSLTGTNTEAFF; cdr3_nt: TGTGCCAGCAGCTTAACAGGTACGAACACTGAAGCTTTCTTT
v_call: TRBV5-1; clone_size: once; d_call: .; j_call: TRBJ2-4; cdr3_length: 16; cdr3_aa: CASSSGGTPLEHIQYF; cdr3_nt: TGCGCCAGCAGCTCCGGCGGGACTCCTCTAGAGCACATTCAGTACTTC
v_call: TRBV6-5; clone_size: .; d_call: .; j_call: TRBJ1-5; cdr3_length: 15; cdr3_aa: CASSIRTASNQPQHF; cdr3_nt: TGTGCCAGCAGTATCCGGACAGCTAGCAATCAGCCCCAGCATTTT
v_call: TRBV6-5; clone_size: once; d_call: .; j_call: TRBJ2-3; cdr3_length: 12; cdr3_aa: CASSSQGDTQYF; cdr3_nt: TGTGCCAGCAGTTCACAGGGAGATACGCAGTATTTT
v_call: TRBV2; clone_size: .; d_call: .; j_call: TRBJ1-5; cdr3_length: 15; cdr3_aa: CASSSIDRPNQPQHF; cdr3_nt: TGTGCCAGCAGTTCTATTGACAGACCGAATCAGCCCCAGCATTTT
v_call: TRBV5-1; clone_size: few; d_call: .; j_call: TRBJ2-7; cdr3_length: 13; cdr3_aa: CASSLGAVYEQYF; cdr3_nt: TGCGCCAGCAGCTTGGGGGCAGTCTACGAGCAGTACTTC
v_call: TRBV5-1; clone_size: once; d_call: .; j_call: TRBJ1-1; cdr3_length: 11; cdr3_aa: CASSFRSEAFF; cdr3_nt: TGCGCCAGCAGCTTTCGTTCTGAAGCTTTCTTT
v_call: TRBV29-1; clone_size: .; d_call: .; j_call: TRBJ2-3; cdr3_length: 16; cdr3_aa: CSVNFARGVSTDTQYF; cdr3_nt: TGCAGCGTAAATTTTGCTCGCGGGGTTAGCACAGATACGCAGTATTTT
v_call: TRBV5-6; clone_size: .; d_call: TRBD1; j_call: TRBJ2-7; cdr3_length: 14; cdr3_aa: CASSYTGDGYEQYF; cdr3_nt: TGTGCCAGCAGCTACACAGGGGACGGCTACGAGCAGTACTTC
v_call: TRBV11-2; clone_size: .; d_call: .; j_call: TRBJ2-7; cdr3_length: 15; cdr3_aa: CASSLSRDYSYEQYF; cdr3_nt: TGTGCCAGCAGCCTTTCCCGGGATTACTCCTACGAGCAGTACTTC
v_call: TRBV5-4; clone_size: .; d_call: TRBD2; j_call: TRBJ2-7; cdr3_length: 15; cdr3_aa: CASSPQLAESYEQYF; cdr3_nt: TGTGCCAGCAGCCCGCAACTAGCGGAGAGCTACGAGCAGTACTTC
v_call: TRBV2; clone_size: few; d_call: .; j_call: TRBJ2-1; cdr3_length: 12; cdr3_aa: CASSGLAGEQFF; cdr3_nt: TGTGCCAGCAGTGGTCTTGCGGGGGAGCAGTTCTTC
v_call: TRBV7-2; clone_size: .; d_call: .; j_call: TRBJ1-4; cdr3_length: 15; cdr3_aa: CASSLTAVYNEKLFF; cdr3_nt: TGTGCCAGCAGTTTAACAGCCGTTTATAATGAAAAACTGTTTTTT
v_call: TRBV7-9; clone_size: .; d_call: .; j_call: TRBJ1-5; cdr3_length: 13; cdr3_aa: CASSSGTGQPQHF; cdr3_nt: TGTGCCAGCAGCTCAGGGACTGGGCAGCCCCAGCATTTT
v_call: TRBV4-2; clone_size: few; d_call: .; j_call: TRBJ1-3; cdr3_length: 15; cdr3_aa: CASSQDRDSGNTIYF; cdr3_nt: TGTGCCAGCAGCCAAGATCGGGATTCTGGAAACACCATATATTTT
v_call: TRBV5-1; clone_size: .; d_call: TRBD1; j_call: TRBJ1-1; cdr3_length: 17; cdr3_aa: CASSRFDPTGFDTEAFF; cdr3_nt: TGCGCCAGCAGCCGTTTTGACCCGACAGGGTTTGACACTGAAGCTTTCTTT
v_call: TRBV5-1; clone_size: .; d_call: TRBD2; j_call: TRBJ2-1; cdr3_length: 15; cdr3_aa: CASSSGASGVNEQFF; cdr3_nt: TGCGCCAGCAGTTCCGGGGCTAGCGGGGTTAATGAGCAGTTCTTC
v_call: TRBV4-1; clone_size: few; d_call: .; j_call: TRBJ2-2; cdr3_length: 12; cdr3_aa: CASSLVVGELFF; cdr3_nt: TGCGCCAGCAGCTTAGTGGTCGGGGAGCTGTTTTTT
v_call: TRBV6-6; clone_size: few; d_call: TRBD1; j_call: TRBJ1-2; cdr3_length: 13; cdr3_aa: CASRTTGAGGYTF; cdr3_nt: TGTGCCAGCAGAACAACAGGGGCAGGGGGCTACACCTTC
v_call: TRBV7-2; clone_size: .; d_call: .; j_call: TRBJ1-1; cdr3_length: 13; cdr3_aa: CASSLARALEAFF; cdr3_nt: TGTGCCAGCAGCTTAGCAAGAGCCCTTGAAGCTTTCTTT
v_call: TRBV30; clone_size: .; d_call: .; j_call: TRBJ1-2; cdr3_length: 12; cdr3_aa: CAWRRSTGMHTF; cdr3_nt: TGTGCCTGGCGGCGATCAACAGGGATGCACACCTTC
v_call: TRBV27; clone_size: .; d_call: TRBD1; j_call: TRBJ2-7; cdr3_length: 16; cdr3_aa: CASSRKGQGGLYEQYF; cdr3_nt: TGTGCCAGCAGTCGCAAGGGACAGGGAGGGCTCTACGAGCAGTACTTC
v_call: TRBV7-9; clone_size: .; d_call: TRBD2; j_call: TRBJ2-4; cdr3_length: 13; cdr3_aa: CASSGSGTNIQYF; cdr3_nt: TGTGCCAGCAGCGGGAGCGGGACAAACATTCAGTACTTC
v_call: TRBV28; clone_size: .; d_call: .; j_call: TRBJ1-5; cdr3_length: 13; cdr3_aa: CASSPYSNQPQHF; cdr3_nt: TGTGCCAGCAGTCCGTATAGCAATCAGCCCCAGCATTTT
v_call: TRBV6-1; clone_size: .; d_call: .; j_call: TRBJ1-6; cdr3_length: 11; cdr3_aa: CASSEMSPLHF; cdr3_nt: TGTGCCAGCAGTGAAATGAGCCCCCTCCACTTT
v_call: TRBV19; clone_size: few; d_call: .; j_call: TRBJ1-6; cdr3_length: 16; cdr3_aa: CASNGGDFTYNSPLHF; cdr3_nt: TGTGCCAGCAATGGCGGGGATTTCACCTATAATTCACCCCTCCACTTT
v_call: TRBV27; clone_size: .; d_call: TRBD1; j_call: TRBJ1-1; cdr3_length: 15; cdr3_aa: CASSLDRGTNTEAFF; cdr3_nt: TGTGCCAGCAGTTTGGACAGGGGTACCAACACTGAAGCTTTCTTT
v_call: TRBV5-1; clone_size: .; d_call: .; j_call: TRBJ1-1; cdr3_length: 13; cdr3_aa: CASSSIWSTEAFF; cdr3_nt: TGCGCCAGCAGCTCTATCTGGAGCACTGAAGCTTTCTTT